The T cell receptor beta chain under discussion was sequenced for a study of monozygotic twins with inflammatory bowel disease. Whole-study findings and limits: Different subtypes (of T cells) could not be told apart from one another. IBD patients, compared with healthy twins, shared fewer clonotypes with others (especially with disease activity).

Investigators made cDNA in eight separate reactions per sample. TCRdb reprocessed the 5' RACE reads and keeps a single row for each CDR3 protein, giving no DNA. This sample's table reports over 120,000 distinct CDR3 sequences. A remark on this clonotype: The antigen is unknown.

Whole blood that had not undergone T cell sorting provided the isolated total RNA. CDR1 KGHSH and CDR2 LQKENI come from the germline V gene. The length of the CDR3 is 16 residues. The J gene is TRBJ2-7, the V gene TRBV18; the TCRdb call, TRBD2, lacks DNA for checking. The sample taken for sequencing was blood. The source is a human donor with ulcerative colitis or Crohn's disease, or a healthy co-twin of an affected twin (not recorded which). This CDR3 is CASSARGAGGLNEQYF.